This record concerns one T cell receptor beta chain sequence. Germline-derived CDR1 and CDR2 are SGHTS and YDEGEE. V was shortened by 0 bases and J by 1 base, with 10 bases between the two germline ends. This CDR3 has 16 amino acids. The entry originates in a study of response to subunit inactivated influenza vaccine. TCRdb re-called the RT-PCR reads with MiXCR, one entry per CDR3 protein. The repertoire has hundreds of thousands of distinct CDR3 sequences, under 15% of them found once; the top ten carry under 15%. The rearrangement uses TRBV5-8 and TRBJ1-4; D possibly corresponds to TRBD1 (5 bases). This sequence was found in a man aged 45-65 years who received an inactivated influenza vaccine. This specimen consisted of PBMCs from blood, obtained 35 to 45 days after vaccination. The CDR3 loop is CASSLGRELTNEKLFF. For the CDR3, the DNA is TGTGCCAGCAGCTTGGGCAGGGAGTTAACTAATGAAAAACTGTTTTTT.